The 20 T cell receptor beta chains in this list originate from one sample, sequenced in a study of PD-1 blockade in mismatch repair-deficient tumors. The method was immunoSEQ multiplex PCR; TCRdb's version includes in-frame clones alone and lacks a portion of them. The table lists around 50,000 clones, around 80% of them singletons. The sequencing here drew on peripheral blood, taken 4 weeks after starting pembrolizumab. The receptors here all came from an adult with mismatch repair-deficient cancer.

This clone has only a few counts. V usage is TRBV7-6 and J usage is TRBJ1-5; the D gene is possibly TRBD1 (6 bases). CDR3 length: 17 amino acids. The ends were cut back, 1 base at V and 6 bases at J, with 19 bases in the middle. CDR1 and CDR2 from the germline V gene are SGHVS and FNYEAQ. This chain's CDR3 is CASSLVGRGRRTQPQHF. Here the CDR3 DNA reads TGTGCCAGCAGCTTAGTTGGCCGGGGGCGCCGGACTCAGCCCCAGCATTTT.

This chain joins TRBV14 and TRBJ2-7; D possibly matches TRBD1 or TRBD2 (5 bases each). The germline gives CDR1 SGHDN, CDR2 FVKESK. V was cut by 3 bases and J by 3 bases, with 15 bases left in between. The CDR3 consists of 15 residues. The CDR3 spells CASSQPGRRNYEQYF. In nucleotides, the CDR3 is TGTGCCAGCAGCCAGCCGGGGCGCCGTAACTACGAGCAGTACTTC.

This clone was detected once. This chain uses TRBV7-3 with TRBJ2-1; 9 bases are shared with TRBD1. The CDR3 covers 16 residues. After removal of 3 bases from V and 5 bases from J, the junction contained 8 bases not matched to a gene. The germline V gene encodes CDR1 SGHTA and CDR2 FQGTGA. The CDR3 loop reads CASSLFGQGRNNEQFF. The DNA of the CDR3 is TGTGCCAGCAGCTTGTTCGGACAGGGGCGAAACAATGAGCAGTTCTTC. The variable domain in full, with the rest retrieved from reference TRBV7-3 and TRBJ2-1, is GAGVSQTPSNKVTEKGKYVELRCDPISGHTALYWYRQSLGQGPEFLIYFQGTGAADDSGLPNDRFFAVRPEGSVSTLKIQRTERGDSAVYLCASSLFGQGRNNEQFFGPGTRLTVL.

This chain connects TRBV7-2 to TRBJ1-2, with D unclear. With 1 base removed from V and 1 base from J, the gap between germline ends came to 10 bases. CDR1 and CDR2 from the germline V gene are SGHTA and FQGNSA. The CDR3 totals 15 residues. The CDR3 sequence: CASSLERWNNYGYTF. As DNA, the CDR3 is TGTGCCAGCAGCTTAGAAAGGTGGAATAACTATGGCTACACCTTC.

This sequence joins TRBV29-1 and TRBJ1-1; D not certain. The CDR3 runs to 13 residues. Trimming cost V 1 base and J 8 bases, with 14 bases left between them. Per the germline V gene, CDR1 is SQVTM and CDR2 is ANQGSEA. In DNA form, the CDR3 reads TGCAGCGTTGAAGGGGGTAGGGCGCAGGAAGCTTTCTTT. Residues: CSVEGGRAQEAFF. The complete variable domain, with remaining parts taken from reference TRBV29-1 and TRBJ1-1, reads SAVISQKPSRDICQRGTSLTIQCQVDSQVTMMFWYRQQPGQSLTLIATANQGSEATYESGFVIDKFPISRPNLTFSTLTVSNMSPEDSSIYLCSVEGGRAQEAFFGQGTRLTVV.

The V and J genes are TRBV19 and TRBJ1-4; D remains ambiguous. Germline values: CDR1 LNHDA, CDR2 SQIVND (reference sequence). CDR3 size: 13 residues. The V gene lost 6 bases and the J gene lost 0 bases, with 5 bases spanning the gap. CDR3 loop: CASRVATNEKLFF. In nucleotides, the CDR3 is TGTGCCAGTAGAGTTGCAACTAATGAAAAACTGTTTTTT.

In its sample, this clone was seen a few times. J is TRBJ2-1 and V is TRBV7-3; 14 bases are shared with TRBD2. This CDR3 is 15 amino acids long. Looked up from germline, CDR1 is SGHTA and CDR2 is FQGTGA. V shed 5 bases and J 9 bases; nucleotides not matched to a gene: 6. The CDR3 DNA sequence: TGTGCCAGCAGCCAGACGGGACTAGCGGGAGTTGAGCAGTTCTTC. The encoded protein is CASSQTGLAGVEQFF.

The J gene is TRBJ2-5, the V gene TRBV6-5, with unresolved D. V was pared by 0 bases and J by 1 base, with 6 bases between. CDR1 MNHEY and CDR2 SVGAGI come from the germline V gene. The CDR3 runs 14 residues. The CDR3 loop is CASSYSVGQETQYF. Written as DNA, the CDR3 is TGTGCCAGCAGTTACTCGGTAGGCCAAGAGACCCAGTACTTC.

V and J are TRBV5-8 and TRBJ1-5; no firm D call. The germline V gene encodes CDR1 SGHTS and CDR2 YDEGEE. The CDR3 runs to 12 residues. Between the trimmed V and J ends, which lost 2 bases and 5 bases, there was a span of 5 bases. CDR3 nucleotide sequence: TGTGCCAGCAGCTTCAGAGATCAGCCCCAGCATTTT. This translates into CASSFRDQPQHF.

The J gene is TRBJ2-1, the V gene TRBV7-6; 9 bases map to TRBD2. CDR1 SGHVS and CDR2 FNYEAQ come from the germline V gene. CDR3 length: 17 amino acids. Trimming removed 2 bases from V and 9 bases from J; junction bases left unmatched: 14. The CDR3 DNA follows: TGTGCCAGCAGCTTATGGGCCCAGCGGGAGGTATCGAGTGAGCAGTTCTTC. Residues: CASSLWAQREVSSEQFF.

V usage is TRBV4-1 and J usage is TRBJ2-2; D might be TRBD1 or TRBD2, each matching 6 bases. CDR3 length equals 17 residues. The V gene lost 1 base and the J gene lost 3 bases, with 15 bases spanning the gap. CDR1 and CDR2 from the germline V gene are MGHRA and YSYEKL. CDR3 nucleotide sequence: TGCGCCAGCAGCCAAGCTTCTAACAGGGAGGACACCGGGGAGCTGTTTTTT. As protein: CASSQASNREDTGELFF.

This sequence joins TRBV19 and TRBJ1-2; 8 positions agree with TRBD1. This CDR3 comprises 12 residues. Per germline, CDR1 LNHDA and CDR2 SQIVND (reference sequence). V lost 7 bases, J lost 4 bases, and 2 bases stayed unmatched. The CDR3 DNA follows: TGTGCCAGTAATGACAGGGGCTATGGCTACACCTTC. Protein: CASNDRGYGYTF.

The chain recombines TRBV30 with TRBJ2-1, with D possibly being TRBD1 (6 bases). The germline CDR1 and CDR2 sequences are GTSNPN and SVGIG (reference sequence). CDR3 length equals 10 residues. In nucleotides, the CDR3 is TGTGCAGGGGGTGCGAATGAGCAGTTCTTC. Translating gives CAGGANEQFF. The whole variable domain, filled in from reference TRBV30 and TRBJ2-1, reads SQTIHQWPATLVQPVGSPLSLECTVEGTSNPNLYWYRQAAGRGLQLLFYSVGIGQISSEVPQNLSASRPQDRQFILSSKKLLLSDSGFYLCAGGANEQFFGPGTRLTVL.

The chain's CDR3 is CASSPGWDTQYF. As DNA, the CDR3 is TGTGCCAGCAGCCCTGGTTGGGACACGCAGTATTTT. V is TRBV6-5 and J is TRBJ2-3; D may match TRBD1 or TRBD2 (5 bases each). The CDR3 is made up of 12 amino acids. CDR1 MNHEY and CDR2 SVGAGI come from the germline V gene. The ends were cut back, 6 bases at V and 9 bases at J, with 13 bases in the middle.

The chain employs TRBV4-1 and TRBJ2-1; possibly TRBD2 for D (5 bases). The CDR3 is 15 amino acids. Germline V gives CDR1 MGHRA, CDR2 YSYEKL. V was pared by 1 base and J by 10 bases, with 17 bases between. CDR3: CASSQAWRTAQEQFF. CDR3 bases: TGCGCCAGCAGCCAAGCTTGGAGGACCGCTCAGGAGCAGTTCTTC.

The rearrangement uses TRBV11-2 and TRBJ2-1; D is unclear. Germline-derived CDR1 and CDR2 are SGHAT and FQNNGV. Trimming took 5 bases from V and 2 from J, leaving 13 bases between them. There are 15 residues in the CDR3. CDR3 coding DNA: TGTGCCAGCAGCCGACCTGGTCTAGCCTACAATGAGCAGTTCTTC. Translating gives CASSRPGLAYNEQFF.

The genes are TRBV9 and TRBJ1-5; tentative D call: TRBD1 (6 bases). The CDR3 is 12 amino acids. Trimming shortened V by 10 bases and J by 3 bases, and 11 bases separated the two germline ends. Germline V gene lookup returns CDR1 SGDLS and CDR2 YYNGEE. CDR3 bases: TGTGCCTCAGGACAGATCAATCAGCCCCAGCATTTT. The encoded protein is CASGQINQPQHF. The full variable domain, its missing parts supplied by reference TRBV9 and TRBJ1-5, is DSGVTQTPKHLITATGQRVTLRCSPRSGDLSVYWYQQSLDQGLQFLIQYYNGEERAKGNILERFSAQQFPDLHSELNLSSLELGDSALYFCASGQINQPQHFGDGTRLSIL.

The gene calls are TRBV7-9 and TRBJ2-1; tentatively, D is TRBD2 (5 bases). The V end lost 3 bases, the J end lost 5 bases, and 8 bases lay between the germline ends. The CDR3 loop spans 13 amino acids. Germline lookup yields CDR1 SEHNR and CDR2 FQNEAQ (reference sequence). CDR3 amino acids: CASSFLADNEQFF. The CDR3 DNA reads TGTGCCAGCAGCTTTCTAGCAGACAATGAGCAGTTCTTC.

The J gene is TRBJ1-5, the V gene TRBV18; no firm D call. In germline, CDR1 is KGHSH, CDR2 LQKENI. V lost 2 bases, J lost 7 bases, and 9 bases lay in between. There are 13 residues in the CDR3. The CDR3 sequence is CASSPGWEQPQHF. DNA of the CDR3: TGTGCCAGCTCACCAGGGTGGGAACAGCCCCAGCATTTT.

The rearrangement links TRBV7-9 to TRBJ2-5; tentatively, D is TRBD1 or TRBD2 (5 bases each). The DNA end is a closer match to TRBJ2-7, so the J assignment may be wrong. CDR3 length: 15 residues. The germline CDR1 and CDR2 sequences are SEHNR and FQNEAQ (reference sequence). CDR3 loop: CASIPSGTGSYEQYF. The CDR3 DNA reads TGTGCCAGCATTCCTAGTGGGACGGGCTCCTACGAGCAGTACTTC.